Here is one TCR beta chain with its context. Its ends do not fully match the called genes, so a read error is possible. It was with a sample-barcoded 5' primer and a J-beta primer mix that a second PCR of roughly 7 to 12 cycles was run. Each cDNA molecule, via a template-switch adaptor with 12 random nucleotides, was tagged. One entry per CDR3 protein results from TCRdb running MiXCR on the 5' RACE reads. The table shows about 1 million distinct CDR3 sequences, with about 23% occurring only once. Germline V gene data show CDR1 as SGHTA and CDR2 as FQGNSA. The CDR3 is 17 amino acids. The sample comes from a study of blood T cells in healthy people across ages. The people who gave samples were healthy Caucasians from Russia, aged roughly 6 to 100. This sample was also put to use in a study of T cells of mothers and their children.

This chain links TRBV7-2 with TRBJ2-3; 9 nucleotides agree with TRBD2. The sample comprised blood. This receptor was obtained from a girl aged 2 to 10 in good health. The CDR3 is CASFSFTLAGSTNTQYF. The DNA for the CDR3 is TGTGCCAGCTTTAGCTTTACTCTAGCGGGGAGCACAAATACGCAGTATTTT.